This T cell receptor beta chain stems from a study of T cell responses to AZD1222 COVID-19 vaccine. Study conclusions and caveats: Researchers report vaccine-associated CD4 TCRs spanning spike, with dominance at 160-218 and 743-854. The sample set comprised mostly white British donors with more females, and clonal diversity was possibly underestimated.

TCRdb's table, derived via immunoSEQ multiplex PCR, lists solely in-frame clones and lacks some. The top ten hold over 0.9% of the sample, which has approximately 150,000 clones, 80% to 95% seen once. As concerns this clone: Its antigen is currently unknown.

This CDR3 has 16 residues. Germline V gene data show CDR1 as SEHNR and CDR2 as FQNEAQ (reference sequence). The germline V and J ends were trimmed by 5 bases and 1 base, with 17 bases remaining between them. Sequenced material: peripheral blood, taken on day 0 of MenACWY control vaccination. The J gene is TRBJ1-1, the V gene TRBV7-9; D is possibly TRBD1 (5 bases). The TCR comes from an adult in good health. The CDR3 reads CASSRGALGRNTEAFF. CDR3 in DNA: TGTGCCAGCAGCCGAGGGGCGCTGGGAAGGAACACTGAAGCTTTCTTT.